This note documents a single TCR beta chain sequence. The record originates from a study of blood T cell repertoires in COVID-19. Study as a whole: T cells, B-cell-depleted T cells, or PBMCs supplied cDNA or gDNA.

The CDR3 sequence is 15 residues long. V shed 5 bases, J shed 2 bases, and the junction held 6 bases outside the gene matches. Germline CDR1 is MNHEY and CDR2 is SVGAGI. In Seattle, patients joined the study during active infection and were tracked longitudinally. Original processing notes: Nucleated cell counts were estimated from reference gene primer amplification. Only in-frame clones appear in the TCRdb table, and some are missing; sequencing was by immunoSEQ multiplex PCR. V and J calls and clone size are given by that table; D and trimming were obtained from the DNA. The sample carries 200,000 to 250,000 clones, roughly nine tenths recorded once.

The chain uses TRBV6-5 and TRBJ2-1, with TRBD2 matching over 7 bases. The TCR was taken from a woman in her fifties or sixties with COVID-19, enrolled during active disease. Sequencing was performed on peripheral blood. The CDR3 DNA reads as TGTGCCAGCAGTCCTAGCGGCGGGGCCTACAATGAGCAGTTCTTC. It is translated as CASSPSGGAYNEQFF.